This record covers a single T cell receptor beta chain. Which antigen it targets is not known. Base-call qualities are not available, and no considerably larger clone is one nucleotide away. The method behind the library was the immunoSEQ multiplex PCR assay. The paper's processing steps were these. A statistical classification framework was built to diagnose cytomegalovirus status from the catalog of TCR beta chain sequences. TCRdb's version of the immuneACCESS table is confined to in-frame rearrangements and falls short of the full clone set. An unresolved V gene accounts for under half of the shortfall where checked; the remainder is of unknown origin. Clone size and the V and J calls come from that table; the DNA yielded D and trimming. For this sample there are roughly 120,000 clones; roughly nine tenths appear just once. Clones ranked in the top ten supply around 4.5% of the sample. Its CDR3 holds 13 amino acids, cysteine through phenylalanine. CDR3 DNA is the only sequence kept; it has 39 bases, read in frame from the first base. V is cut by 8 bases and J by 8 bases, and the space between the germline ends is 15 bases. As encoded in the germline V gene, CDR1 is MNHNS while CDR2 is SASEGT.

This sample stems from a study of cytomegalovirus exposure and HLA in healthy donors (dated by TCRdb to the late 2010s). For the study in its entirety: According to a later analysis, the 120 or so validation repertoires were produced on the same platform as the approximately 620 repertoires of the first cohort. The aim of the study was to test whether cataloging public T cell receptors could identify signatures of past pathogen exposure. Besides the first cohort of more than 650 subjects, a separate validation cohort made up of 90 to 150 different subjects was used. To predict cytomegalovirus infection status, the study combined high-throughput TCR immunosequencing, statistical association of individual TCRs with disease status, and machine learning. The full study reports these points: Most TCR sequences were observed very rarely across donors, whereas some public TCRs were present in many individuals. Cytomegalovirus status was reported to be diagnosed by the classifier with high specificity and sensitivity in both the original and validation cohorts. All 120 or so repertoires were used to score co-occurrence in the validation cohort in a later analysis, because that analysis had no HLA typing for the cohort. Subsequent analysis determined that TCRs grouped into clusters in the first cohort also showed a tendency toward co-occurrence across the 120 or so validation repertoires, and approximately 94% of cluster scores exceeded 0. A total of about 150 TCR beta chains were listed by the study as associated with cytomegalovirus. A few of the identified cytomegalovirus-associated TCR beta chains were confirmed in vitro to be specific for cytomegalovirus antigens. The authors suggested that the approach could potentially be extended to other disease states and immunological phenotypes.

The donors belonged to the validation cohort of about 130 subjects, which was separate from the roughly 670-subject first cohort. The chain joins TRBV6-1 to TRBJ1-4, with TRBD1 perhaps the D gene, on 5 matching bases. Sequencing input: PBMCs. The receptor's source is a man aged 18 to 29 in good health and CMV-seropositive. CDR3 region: CASRGTDTEKLFF. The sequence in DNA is TGTGCCAGCCGCGGGACGGATACCGAAAAACTGTTTTTT.